A selection of T cell receptor beta chains follows, all from one sample in a study of shared clonotypes between healthy human individuals. The protocol was immunoSEQ multiplex PCR, while the TCRdb copy is restricted to in-frame clones and leaves out a portion. The table records a few million clones, around nine tenths of them present only once. Sequences were obtained from naive CD4+ T cells sorted from blood. These TCRs come from a man aged 18 to 35 in good health. CDR3s include the opening cysteine and the closing phenylalanine or tryptophan. A D gene is named only where the DNA matches it firmly. Not every row has a clone size; where given, it reads once, few, many or a size class.

size	V	D	J	DNA	CDR3
NA	TRBV30	NA	TRBJ2-2	TGTGCCGGCCCCCGGCTCACCGGGGAGCTGTTTTTT	CAGPRLTGELFF
NA	TRBV7-6	NA	TRBJ2-6	TGTGCCAGCAGCGACGTTTACTCTGGGGCCAACGTCCTGACTTTC	CASSDVYSGANVLTF
NA	TRBV12-5	NA	TRBJ2-2	TGTGCTAGTGGTTTGGCCAGGGGGCGCGGGGGACTACGGCCCCCGAACACCGGGGAGCTGTTTTTT	CASGLARGRGGLRPPNTGELFF
NA	TRBV10-3	TRBD2	TRBJ2-7	TGTGCCATCAGTGATGAGCGGGGGGGCGGTTACGAGCAGTACTTC	CAISDERGGGYEQYF
NA	TRBV5-4	TRBD1	TRBJ2-5	TGTGCCAGCAGCTGGCGGGACAGGGGGACTCAAGAGACCCAGTACTTC	CASSWRDRGTQETQYF
NA	TRBV6-4	NA	TRBJ1-2	TGTGCCAGCAGGGATTTTAGGGATAGATTCTATGGCTACACCTTC	CASRDFRDRFYGYTF
NA	TRBV18	TRBD2	TRBJ2-7	TGTGCCAGCTCACCGTTAGCGGGAGCGAACTACGAGCAGTACTTC	CASSPLAGANYEQYF
NA	TRBV10-3	NA	TRBJ2-5	TGTGCCATCAGTGAAGTAGGGGAAGAGACCCAGTACTTC	CAISEVGEETQYF
NA	TRBV7-9	NA	TRBJ2-7	TGTGCCAGCAGCTTACAGCCTGGGACTCGCTACGAGCAGTACTTC	CASSLQPGTRYEQYF
NA	TRBV2	NA	TRBJ2-7	TGTGCCAGCAGTCTGGAGATCCACGAGCAGTACTTC	CASSLEIHEQYF
NA	TRBV7-9	TRBD1	TRBJ2-7	TGTGCCAGCAGCCTTGGACAGGGGGCCTACGAGCAGTACTTC	CASSLGQGAYEQYF
NA	TRBV19	TRBD1	TRBJ2-2	TGTGCCAGTAGTATAGATCAGGGGACAGGGGTCACCGGGGAGCTGTTTTTT	CASSIDQGTGVTGELFF
once	TRBV19	NA	TRBJ1-1	TGTGCCAGTAGTATCCGGGGGGACACTGAAGCTTTCTTT	CASSIRGDTEAFF
NA	TRBV2	NA	TRBJ2-1	TGTGCCAGCAGTGATAGGCTTAAAGGGTGGGGTGAGCAGTTCTTC	CASSDRLKGWGEQFF
NA	TRBV27	NA	TRBJ1-1	TGTGCCAGCAGTTCGGACAGATGGTTGAACACTGAAGCTTTCTTT	CASSSDRWLNTEAFF
few	TRBV29-1	NA	TRBJ1-5	TGCAGCGTTGCCACAGGGCTCAATCAGCCCCAGCATTTT	CSVATGLNQPQHF
NA	TRBV11-2	NA	TRBJ1-2	TGTGCCAGCAGCCCCCCGGGCCCCACAGAGAATGGCTACACCTTC	CASSPPGPTENGYTF
once	TRBV30	NA	TRBJ2-5	TGTGCCTGGAGTGACGGAGGCCTAGAGACCCAGTACTTC	CAWSDGGLETQYF
NA	TRBV7-9	NA	TRBJ2-3	TGTGCCAGCAGCACTCGGGCCCTCTCACCCACAGATACGCAGTATTTT	CASSTRALSPTDTQYF
once	TRBV5-4	NA	TRBJ2-3	TGTGCCAGCAGCCTGGACTTAGTTGGCAGCACAGATACGCAGTATTTT	CASSLDLVGSTDTQYF
NA	TRBV30	NA	TRBJ2-7	TGTGCCTGGAGTGGGACAGCGTACGAGCAGTACTTC	CAWSGTAYEQYF